The source of this T cell receptor beta chain is a study of cytomegalovirus exposure and HLA in healthy donors. The CDR3 runs 12 residues. The V and J ends lost 7 bases and 6 bases respectively, with 9 bases between them. CDR1 and CDR2 (germline): MNHEY, SVGAGI. The study ran its PCR with 60 Vbeta and 13 Jbeta primers. Assay used: immunoSEQ multiplex PCR; TCRdb lists only in-frame clones, some missing. Recorded here are under 200,000 clones; the top ten clones represent 0.65% to 0.9%. This chain joins TRBV6-5 and TRBJ2-2; TRBD1 is a possible D gene (5 bases). Sequencing input: PBMCs. This clonotype was obtained from a woman under 30 in good health and CMV-seropositive. The CDR3 DNA is TGTGCCAGCACTCCAGGGTCCGGGGAGCTGTTTTTT. This translates into CASTPGSGELFF.